The 23 T cell receptor beta chains below all came from one sample that was sequenced in a study of CD8 T cells in ankylosing spondylitis. TCRdb re-called the 5' RACE reads with MiXCR, one entry per CDR3 protein. The sample shows roughly 670,000 distinct CDR3 sequences, around 19% of them seen only once. These TCRs are of unknown antigen specificity. Study-level findings and limits: Made up of 7 to 9 highly homologous variants, a TCR beta motif appeared characteristic of ankylosing spondylitis blood.

Input material: blood, either unsorted or a sorted T cell fraction (not recorded which). Receptors originate from a male donor with ankylosing spondylitis.

This clonotype was found a few times. The DNA for the CDR3 is TGTGCCAGCAGTTTCGGCGGGGGGCTCGGCAATGAGCAGTTCTTC. Translating gives CASSFGGGLGNEQFF. J is TRBJ2-1 and V is TRBV12-3 or TRBV12-4, with 8 bases lining up with TRBD2. The trim removed 3 bases at V and 6 bases at J, leaving 7 bases unmatched. The CDR3 length is 15 residues.

The J gene is TRBJ1-2, the V gene TRBV12-3 or TRBV12-4; D unresolved. The CDR3 extends over 14 amino acids. V was cut by 7 bases and J by 2 bases, with 14 bases left in between. The CDR3 bases are TGTGCCAGCAACGAAGCTTATCTCAACTATGGCTACACCTTC. Residues: CASNEAYLNYGYTF.

J is TRBJ2-4 and V is TRBV5-5; 7 positions match TRBD2. From germline, CDR1 is SGHKS and CDR2 YYEKEE (reference sequence). The V and J ends lost 0 bases and 8 bases, in that order; junction bases with no gene match: 2. This CDR3 region has 13 residues. This chain's CDR3 is CASSLGGSDIQYF. CDR3 DNA sequence: TGTGCCAGCAGCTTGGGCGGGAGTGACATTCAGTACTTC. Filled out from reference TRBV5-5 and TRBJ2-4, the complete variable domain reads DAGVTQSPTHLIKTRGQQVTLRCSPISGHKSVSWYQQVLGQGPQFIFQYYEKEERGRGNFPDRFSARQFPNYSSELNVNALLLGDSALYLCASSLGGSDIQYFGAGTRLSVL.

The rearrangement uses TRBV6-1 and TRBJ2-3; TRBD1 agrees at 8 bases. Trimming at V came to 5 bases and at J to 0 bases, leaving 4 bases not matched to a gene. This CDR3 region has 15 residues. The germline CDR1 and CDR2 sequences are MNHNS and SASEGT. This chain's CDR3 is CASSRTGTSTDTQYF. In DNA, the CDR3 is TGTGCCAGCAGTAGGACAGGGACTAGCACAGATACGCAGTATTTT.

This clonotype was observed a handful of times. This chain links TRBV7-2 with TRBJ2-7; 11 bases align to TRBD2. With 4 bases clipped from V and 7 bases from J, the junction kept 6 bases outside the gene matches. Germline V gene sequence: CDR1 SGHTA, CDR2 FQGNSA. The CDR3 is 14 amino acids. Here the CDR3 reads CASSSLAGEVEQYF. CDR3 nucleotides: TGTGCCAGCAGCTCACTAGCGGGAGAGGTGGAGCAGTACTTC.

The chain employs TRBV20-1 and TRBJ2-7; D is unclear. CDR3 length: 11 amino acids. The germline V and J ends were trimmed by 6 bases and 5 bases, with 11 bases remaining between them. CDR1 DFQATT and CDR2 SNEGSKA come from the germline V gene (reference sequence). The CDR3 nucleotides read TGCAGTGCGAAAAAGGCTGACGAGCAGTACTTC. Translation: CSAKKADEQYF.

V usage is TRBV7-9 and J usage is TRBJ2-4; TRBD1 matches 9 bases. The V and J ends lost 0 bases and 6 bases, in that order; junction bases with no gene match: 9. This CDR3 is built from 17 residues. The germline CDR1 and CDR2 sequences are SEHNR and FQNEAQ (reference sequence). The CDR3 DNA reads TGTGCCAGCAGCTTAGCCCTTGGGGACAGGGACTCAAACATTCAGTACTTC. Its translation is CASSLALGDRDSNIQYF.

This clonotype was observed a few times. The chain recombines TRBV7-9 with TRBJ1-4; TRBD1 might be the D (5 bases). Trimming took 8 bases from V and 6 from J, leaving 19 bases between them. Germline V gene lookup returns CDR1 SEHNR and CDR2 FQNEAQ (reference sequence). The CDR3 is 15 amino acids. The CDR3 protein is CASSPGLGPDEKLFF. CDR3 DNA sequence: TGTGCCAGCTCCCCAGGGTTAGGTCCGGATGAAAAACTGTTTTTT. Using reference TRBV7-9 and TRBJ1-4 for the parts outside the CDR3, the full variable domain is DTGVSQNPRHKITKRGQNVTFRCDPISEHNRLYWYRQTLGQGPEFLTYFQNEAQLEKSRLLSDRFSAERPKGSFSTLEIQRTEQGDSAMYLCASSPGLGPDEKLFFGSGTQLSVL.

J is TRBJ2-1 and V is TRBV20-1, with 8 bases that match TRBD2. The germline gives CDR1 DFQATT, CDR2 SNEGSKA (reference sequence). There are 17 residues in the CDR3. V lost 2 bases, J lost 2 bases, and 11 bases stayed unmatched. CDR3 in amino acids: CSARYIAGTRPYNEQFF. In DNA, the CDR3 is TGCAGTGCTAGATATATAGCGGGAACCCGTCCCTACAATGAGCAGTTCTTC.

V gene TRBV29-1 combines with J gene TRBJ2-3; TRBD1 is a possible D gene (6 bases). In germline, CDR1 is SQVTM, CDR2 ANQGSEA. This CDR3 comprises 15 residues. The V and J ends lost 1 base and 3 bases respectively, with 14 bases between them. CDR3 sequence: CSVEVLSDRTDTQYF. In nucleotides, the CDR3 is TGCAGCGTTGAAGTCCTCTCGGACAGAACAGATACGCAGTATTTT.

This clonotype has just a few counts. The chain joins TRBV12-3 or TRBV12-4 to TRBJ2-4; either TRBD1 or TRBD2 may supply D (5 bases each). CDR3 size: 12 residues. Trimming took off 9 bases at V and 8 bases at J, with 14 bases between the two ends. The CDR3 is CASRGGGDIQYF. As DNA, the CDR3 is TGTGCCAGTCGTGGGGGTGGGGACATTCAGTACTTC.

The chain joins TRBV12-3 or TRBV12-4 to TRBJ2-1; 9 bases agree with TRBD2. CDR3 length: 14 residues. V lost 5 bases and J lost 6; bases outside the gene matches: 5. The chain's CDR3 is CASSRTSVGNEQFF. The CDR3 nucleotides are TGTGCCAGCAGTCGGACTAGCGTTGGCAATGAGCAGTTCTTC.

V and J are TRBV6-1 and TRBJ2-5; TRBD2 agrees at 9 bases. The V and J ends lost 6 bases and 9 bases, in that order; junction bases with no gene match: 14. Germline lookup yields CDR1 MNHNS and CDR2 SASEGT. The CDR3 sequence is 15 residues long. CDR3 residues: CASRPLDGGRGAQYF. The CDR3 DNA follows: TGTGCCAGCAGACCCCTCGATGGCGGGAGGGGAGCCCAGTACTTC.

The rearrangement joins TRBV12-3 or TRBV12-4 to TRBJ1-2; maybe TRBD1 (6 bases). V was pared by 4 bases and J by 4 bases, with 13 bases between. This CDR3 is 14 amino acids long. Here the CDR3 reads CASSYITGPYGYTF. CDR3 coding DNA: TGTGCCAGCAGTTATATCACAGGGCCCTATGGCTACACCTTC.

In this sample, this clonotype turned up a few times. The chain links TRBV30 to TRBJ1-6, with D hard to call. The CDR3 is 14 residues long. Deletions cut 4 bases from V and 8 bases from J, with 15 bases between. Germline V lookup: CDR1 GTSNPN, CDR2 SVGIG (reference sequence). The CDR3 region has the DNA TGTGCCTGGACTGCTAGTGGGATCTATTCACCCCTCCACTTT. Translating it yields CAWTASGIYSPLHF.

This chain connects TRBV7-9 to TRBJ1-1, with D possibly being TRBD1 (6 bases). Deletions cut 5 bases from V and 7 bases from J, with 20 bases between. Per germline, CDR1 SEHNR and CDR2 FQNEAQ (reference sequence). This CDR3 is 15 amino acids long. Here the CDR3 DNA reads TGTGCCAGCAGCCTCCTAGGACAGATTCGTGGTGAAGCTTTCTTT. Protein product: CASSLLGQIRGEAFF.

The rearrangement links TRBV7-2 to TRBJ2-1; possible D gene TRBD2, 7 bases. CDR1 and CDR2 from the germline V gene are SGHTA and FQGNSA. This CDR3 is 15 amino acids long. Deletions cut 1 base from V and 5 bases from J, with 12 bases between. This chain's CDR3 is CASSLVGGQNNEQFF. The CDR3 DNA follows: TGTGCCAGCAGCTTAGTGGGGGGGCAAAACAATGAGCAGTTCTTC.

The chain employs TRBV19 and TRBJ1-1, with D perhaps matching TRBD1 (5 bases). CDR1 LNHDA and CDR2 SQIVND come from the germline V gene (reference sequence). This CDR3 comprises 12 residues. Trimming removed 10 bases from V and 5 bases from J, with 14 bases in between. The CDR3 reads CATSGGMTEAFF. Here the CDR3 DNA reads TGTGCCACGAGCGGGGGGATGACTGAAGCTTTCTTT.

The V call is TRBV18, the J call TRBJ1-1; D is unresolved. With 1 base removed from V and 7 bases from J, the gap between germline ends came to 7 bases. The V gene's germline CDR1 is KGHSH and CDR2 LQKENI. The length of the CDR3 is 12 residues. For the CDR3, the DNA is TGTGCCAGCTCACCACTCCCGGGTGAAGCTTTCTTT. Protein: CASSPLPGEAFF.

This rearrangement joins TRBV4-2 to TRBJ2-3, with 10 bases fitting TRBD2. The CDR3 has 15 residues. Trimming took 4 bases from V and 3 from J; bases not matched to a gene: 4. CDR1 is LGHNA and CDR2 is YNFKEQ in the germline V gene. Here the CDR3 reads CASSRSGGGTDTQYF. CDR3 coding DNA: TGTGCCAGCAGCCGAAGCGGGGGGGGTACAGATACGCAGTATTTT.

The chain has TRBV7-8 and TRBJ2-1; D remains unclear. Germline CDR1 reads SGHVS; CDR2 reads FQNEAQ. The CDR3 runs 13 residues. V was trimmed by 1 base and J by 7 bases, leaving 8 bases between them. CDR3 in amino acids: CASSLDRLNEQFF. The CDR3 region has the DNA TGTGCCAGCAGCTTAGACAGACTTAATGAGCAGTTCTTC.

This clonotype was picked up a small number of times. This chain joins TRBV28 and TRBJ2-7; TRBD2 matches 9 bases. After removal of 4 bases from V and 3 bases from J, the junction contained 7 bases not matched to a gene. Germline V CDR1 and CDR2: MDHEN, SYDVKM. This CDR3 contains 15 residues. This chain's CDR3 is CASSSRGTSLYEQYF. The CDR3, as DNA: TGTGCCAGCAGTTCCCGAGGGACTAGCCTCTACGAGCAGTACTTC.

CDR3 nucleotide sequence: TGTGCCAGCAGCTTGTCCGGGGTGGTATCCTACGAGCAGTACTTC. Translation gives CASSLSGVVSYEQYF. This chain links TRBV5-6 with TRBJ2-7, with D possibly being TRBD2 (5 bases). Between the trimmed V and J ends, which lost 1 base and 1 base, there was a span of 12 bases. Per germline, CDR1 SGHDT and CDR2 YYEEEE. CDR3 length: 15 residues.